Described below is a single T cell receptor beta chain sequence and its context. Germline CDR1 reads SEHNR; CDR2 reads FQNEAQ (reference sequence). This CDR3 region has 15 residues. The trim removed 7 bases at V and 6 bases at J, leaving 14 bases unmatched. This sample is drawn from a study of T cell responses to AZD1222 COVID-19 vaccine. Measured with immunoSEQ multiplex PCR; TCRdb has only the in-frame clones, and not every one. The data hold approximately 110,000 clones, with 85% observed a single time. The sequences come from peripheral blood, collected 28 days after the second AZD1222 dose. This receptor was taken from an adult who received the AZD1222 COVID-19 vaccine. The chain joins TRBV7-9 to TRBJ1-2; TRBD1 aligns across 7 bases. This chain's CDR3 is CASTVGRGRFDGYTF. For the CDR3, the DNA is TGTGCCAGCACGGTGGGAAGGGGGCGGTTCGATGGCTACACCTTC.